The 5 T cell receptor beta chains below were found in one sample sequenced in a study of low-dose radiotherapy and immunotherapy resistance in tumors (dated by TCRdb to between 2020 and 2023). The data were produced on an Illumina HiSeq 2500. First-strand cDNA was synthesized with Superscript III and a set of TRAV- and TRBV-specific primers, covering both TCRalpha and TCRbeta chains. TCRs were amplified with Phusion for roughly 19 PCR cycles, with a constant-region primer paired with the adapter attached to the V primers. TCRdb ran its own pipeline on the public reads, namely fastp trimming at Q25 and MiXCR clone calling, and kept in-frame beta chains. Rows with a matching CDR3 protein are joined into one entry that keeps the most common DNA and genes. The sample table holds under 90,000 distinct CDR3 sequences, of which less than 35% were seen once. Together, the top ten hold 11% of the sample.

The sample's time point label is to be understood as: before trial treatment. This material consisted of PBMCs, taken before treatment. These receptors originate from a female donor with ovarian cancer.

The chain employs TRBV20-1 and TRBJ2-5; D uncertain. The CDR3 has 11 amino acids. The germline gives CDR1 DFQATT, CDR2 SNEGSKA (reference sequence). V was cut by 1 base and J by 2 bases, with 2 bases left in between. The DNA for the CDR3 is TGCAGTGCTAGAGGACAAGAGACCCAGTACTTC. Translating it yields CSARGQETQYF.

The chain couples TRBV27 to TRBJ2-2, with D perhaps TRBD1 (6 bases). This CDR3 region has 14 residues. CDR1 MNHEY and CDR2 SMNVEV come from the germline V gene (reference sequence). The germline V and J ends were trimmed by 10 bases and 7 bases, with 19 bases remaining between them. CDR3 protein: CATSADSFFGELFF. The CDR3 nucleotides read TGTGCCACGAGCGCGGACAGTTTTTTCGGGGAGCTGTTTTTT.

This sequence joins TRBV4-2 and TRBJ1-2; D possibly corresponds to TRBD1 (5 bases). The germline V and J ends were trimmed by 7 bases and 4 bases, with 16 bases remaining between them. The CDR3 loop spans 14 amino acids. Germline CDR1 is LGHNA and CDR2 is YNFKEQ. CDR3 sequence reads: CASIGHDRSYGYTF. As DNA, the CDR3 is TGTGCCAGCATTGGGCACGACAGATCCTATGGCTACACCTTC.

This clonotype appeared a single time. The chain has TRBV7-2 and TRBJ1-1; no clear D. The CDR3 has 15 residues. Trimming pared 5 bases from V and 5 bases from J, leaving 18 bases between. CDR1 and CDR2 (germline): SGHTA, FQGNSA. For the CDR3, the DNA is TGTGCCAGCAGCCCCAATGGACTGATGGGGACTGAAGCTTTCTTT. This sequence encodes CASSPNGLMGTEAFF.

Points on this clonotype: A read error likely explains this, since a far larger clone differs by one base. The genes are TRBV6-5 and TRBJ2-6; D gene ambiguous. The V end was cut by 5 bases, the J end by 1 base, with 9 bases between. There are 15 residues in the CDR3. Germline values: CDR1 MNHEY, CDR2 SVGAGI. The CDR3 region is CASSAFHSGANVLTF. The CDR3, as DNA: TGTGCCAGCAGTGCTTTCCATTCTGGGGCCAACGTCCTGACTTTC.